The 21 T cell receptor beta chains given below trace back to one sample, sequenced in a study of technical replicates of blood from a handful of donors. TCRdb's copy holds only in-frame clones and misses some; the assay was immunoSEQ multiplex PCR. This table has 85,000 to 100,000 clones, almost 96% appearing once. Material: T cells isolated from PBMCs. The receptors stem from a human donor in good health.

The V gene is TRBV6-6, the J gene TRBJ2-1; 8 bases are shared with TRBD2. J was trimmed by 6 bases and V by 7 bases; bases with no gene match: 8. CDR3 length equals 14 residues. Germline CDR1 is MNHNY and CDR2 is SVGAGI (reference sequence). The CDR3 bases are TGTGCCAGCAAGCCAAGCGGGGGACGCAATGAGCAGTTCTTC. Its protein is CASKPSGGRNEQFF.

The rearrangement links TRBV5-1 to TRBJ2-1, with 14 bases lining up with TRBD2. This CDR3 is built from 19 residues. The V gene end was trimmed by 3 bases and the J gene end by 4 bases; junction bases not matched to a gene: 12. From germline, CDR1 is SGHRS and CDR2 YFSETQ. Here the CDR3 DNA reads TGCGCCAGCAGCTGGCCGGGGACTAGCGGGAGTGAAAGGTACAATGAGCAGTTCTTC. Protein: CASSWPGTSGSERYNEQFF.

The gene calls are TRBV6-5 and TRBJ2-1; 7 positions agree with TRBD2. Germline-derived CDR1 and CDR2 are MNHEY and SVGAGI. Trimming at V came to 0 bases and at J to 7 bases, leaving 6 bases not matched to a gene. The CDR3 has 15 residues. CDR3: CASSYSERGGNEQFF. The CDR3 bases are TGTGCCAGCAGTTACTCGGAGCGGGGTGGGAATGAGCAGTTCTTC.

V and J are TRBV9 and TRBJ2-7, with TRBD2 identical over 16 bases. The CDR3 extends over 16 amino acids. The J segment lost 7 bases and the V segment lost 3 bases, leaving 7 bases of the junction unmatched. Germline values: CDR1 SGDLS, CDR2 YYNGEE. The chain's CDR3 is CASSAGLAGGGGEQYF. The DNA for the CDR3 is TGTGCCAGCAGCGCGGGACTAGCGGGAGGGGGCGGAGAGCAGTACTTC.

The gene calls are TRBV13 and TRBJ1-1; no clear D gene. CDR1 is PRHDT and CDR2 is FYEKMQ in the germline V gene (reference sequence). Between the trimmed V and J ends, which lost 5 bases and 0 bases, there was a span of 16 bases. The length of the CDR3 is 16 residues. CDR3 sequence reads: CASSISLYGVNTEAFF. The CDR3 DNA follows: TGTGCCAGCAGCATAAGCTTATACGGGGTGAACACTGAAGCTTTCTTT.

The chain carries TRBV5-6 and TRBJ1-1; 12 nucleotides agree with TRBD1. Trimming at V came to 0 bases and at J to 4 bases, leaving 4 bases not matched to a gene. Germline values: CDR1 SGHDT, CDR2 YYEEEE. The CDR3 totals 16 residues. CDR3 nucleotides: TGTGCCAGCAGCTTGGGGGGACAGGGGGCGTTCACTGAAGCTTTCTTT. It codes for CASSLGGQGAFTEAFF.

Concerning this clone: The germline gene is not matched at one end of the junction; a read error may be the cause. This chain connects TRBV20-1 to TRBJ2-7; the D gene is possibly TRBD1 (6 bases). Germline CDR1 reads DFQATT; CDR2 reads SNEGSKA (reference sequence). CDR3 length equals 11 residues. The CDR3 sequence: CSARAGAEQYF. As DNA, the CDR3 is TGCAGTGCGAGAGCAGGGGCCGAGCAGTACTTC.

The chain has TRBV28 and TRBJ2-1; TRBD2 might be the D (5 bases). The CDR3 totals 14 residues. Per germline, CDR1 MDHEN and CDR2 SYDVKM. V shed 4 bases and J shed 2 bases, with 9 bases lying between them. The CDR3, as DNA: TGTGCCAGCAGTTCGGCCGGGACCTACAATGAGCAGTTCTTC. This gives the protein CASSSAGTYNEQFF.

The chain combines TRBV6-6 with TRBJ2-4; a possible D gene is TRBD1 (6 bases). The CDR3 extends over 15 amino acids. Deletions cut 0 bases from V and 0 bases from J, with 6 bases between. Germline loops: CDR1 MNHNY, CDR2 SVGAGI (reference sequence). CDR3 in DNA: TGTGCCAGCAGTTACTCAGGGGGAGCCAAAAACATTCAGTACTTC. This sequence encodes CASSYSGGAKNIQYF.

A single count supports this clone. The chain couples TRBV7-6 to TRBJ2-1; 8 bases fit TRBD2. Trimming at V came to 6 bases and at J to 8 bases, leaving 9 bases not matched to a gene. CDR1 SGHVS and CDR2 FNYEAQ come from the germline V gene. The CDR3 contains 14 residues. The CDR3: CASSWGLGVDEQFF. The CDR3 coding sequence is TGTGCCAGCAGTTGGGGACTAGGCGTAGATGAGCAGTTCTTC.

This clone is a singleton in its sample. The CDR3 coding sequence is TGTGCCATCAGTGAGTATACAGCCAATGGCTACACCTTC. Its translation: CAISEYTANGYTF. The chain couples TRBV10-3 to TRBJ1-2; D not resolved. This CDR3 spans 13 amino acids. Germline V CDR1 and CDR2: ENHRY, SYGVKD. V dropped 1 base and J dropped 6 bases, with 9 bases sitting between them.

This rearrangement joins TRBV5-1 to TRBJ2-2; 7 nucleotides line up with TRBD2. The trim removed 7 bases at V and 4 bases at J, leaving 7 bases unmatched. The CDR3 has 14 residues. Germline loops: CDR1 SGHRS, CDR2 YFSETQ. The CDR3 region has the DNA TGCGCCAGCGGAATCGGGGGGACCACCGGGGAGCTGTTTTTT. Its protein is CASGIGGTTGELFF. Looking up the rest from reference TRBV5-1 and TRBJ2-2 gives the full variable domain: KAGVTQTPRYLIKTRGQQVTLSCSPISGHRSVSWYQQTPGQGLQFLFEYFSETQRNKGNFPGRFSGRQFSNSRSEMNVSTLELGDSALYLCASGIGGTTGELFFGEGSRLTVL.

This clone has just one count. This chain joins TRBV19 and TRBJ2-7; 13 bases map to TRBD2. The CDR3 covers 15 residues. Trimming removed 3 bases from V and 4 bases from J; junction bases left unmatched: 3. Germline V gives CDR1 LNHDA, CDR2 SQIVND (reference sequence). Here the CDR3 DNA reads TGTGCCAGTAGTATGAGGACTAGCGGGAGTTACGAGCAGTACTTC. It specifies CASSMRTSGSYEQYF.

The chain carries TRBV19 and TRBJ2-2, with TRBD1 matching 7 bases. CDR3 length equals 15 residues. Germline V gene data show CDR1 as LNHDA and CDR2 as SQIVND (reference sequence). The V segment lost 4 bases and the J segment 1 base; nucleotides outside the gene matches: 3. The CDR3 reads CASSRTGVNTGELFF. In DNA form, the CDR3 reads TGTGCCAGTAGTAGAACAGGGGTGAACACCGGGGAGCTGTTTTTT.

V and J are TRBV9 and TRBJ1-2, with 9 bases matching TRBD1. Germline CDR1 is SGDLS and CDR2 is YYNGEE. This CDR3 region has 16 residues. V was pared by 0 bases and J by 3 bases, with 6 bases of the junction left unmatched. CDR3 protein: CASSVGPGQGYYGYTF. CDR3 coding DNA: TGTGCCAGCAGCGTAGGTCCGGGACAGGGCTACTATGGCTACACCTTC.

The chain carries TRBV5-1 and TRBJ2-3, with a weak D call TRBD1 (5 bases). Trimming shortened V by 0 bases and J by 5 bases, and 10 bases separated the two germline ends. From germline, CDR1 is SGHRS and CDR2 YFSETQ. The CDR3 length is 14 residues. The CDR3 sequence is CASSLAREGDTQYF. CDR3 DNA: TGCGCCAGCAGCTTGGCCAGGGAAGGAGATACGCAGTATTTT.

The chain employs TRBV4-1 and TRBJ2-5; 7 nucleotides agree with TRBD1. The V and J ends lost 4 bases and 1 base, in that order; junction bases with no gene match: 15. The CDR3 spans 18 residues. Germline CDR1 is MGHRA and CDR2 is YSYEKL. The DNA of the CDR3 is TGCGCCAGCAGCCTTCACCGCCGGGACAGTCTTATCCAAGAGACCCAGTACTTC. Translated: CASSLHRRDSLIQETQYF.

The V call is TRBV29-1, the J call TRBJ1-1; 7 nucleotides match TRBD1. The ends lost 7 bases at V and 5 bases at J; junction bases unmatched: 10. The germline V gene encodes CDR1 SQVTM and CDR2 ANQGSEA. This CDR3 is 13 amino acids long. CDR3 region: CSALDRAETEAFF. Here the CDR3 DNA reads TGCAGCGCTCTCGACAGGGCGGAAACTGAAGCTTTCTTT.

The CDR3 nucleotides are TGTGCCAGCAGTTCCGACAGTGAAGCTTTCTTT. Translation: CASSSDSEAFF. This chain uses TRBV28 with TRBJ1-1, with D possibly being TRBD1 (5 bases). CDR1 MDHEN and CDR2 SYDVKM come from the germline V gene. V was trimmed by 4 bases and J by 7 bases, leaving 7 bases between them. The CDR3 covers 11 residues. Full variable domain (rest looked up from reference TRBV28 and TRBJ1-1): DVKVTQSSRYLVKRTGEKVFLECVQDMDHENMFWYRQDPGLGLRLIYFSYDVKMKEKGDIPEGYSVSREKKERFSLILESASTNQTSMYLCASSSDSEAFFGQGTRLTVV.

The chain carries TRBV21-1 and TRBJ1-5. TRBV21-1 is annotated as a pseudogene. This CDR3 is built from 16 residues. The CDR3 loop reads CASSKFRGDWNQPQHF. The CDR3, as DNA: TGTGCCAGCAGCAAATTTCGCGGGGACTGGAATCAGCCCCAGCATTTT.

The chain employs TRBV2 and TRBJ1-2; possible D gene TRBD1, 5 bases. Germline V lookup: CDR1 SNHLY, CDR2 FYNNEI. This CDR3 is 12 amino acids long. Trimming cost V 5 bases and J 5 bases, with 9 bases left between them. Here the CDR3 DNA reads TGTGCCAGCAGTTCGGACATTTATGGCTACACCTTC. This sequence encodes CASSSDIYGYTF. The variable domain in full, with the rest retrieved from reference TRBV2 and TRBJ1-2, is EPEVTQTPSHQVTQMGQEVILRCVPISNHLYFYWYRQILGQKVEFLVSFYNNEISEKSEIFDDQFSVERPDGSNFTLKIRSTKLEDSAMYFCASSSDIYGYTFGSGTRLTVV.